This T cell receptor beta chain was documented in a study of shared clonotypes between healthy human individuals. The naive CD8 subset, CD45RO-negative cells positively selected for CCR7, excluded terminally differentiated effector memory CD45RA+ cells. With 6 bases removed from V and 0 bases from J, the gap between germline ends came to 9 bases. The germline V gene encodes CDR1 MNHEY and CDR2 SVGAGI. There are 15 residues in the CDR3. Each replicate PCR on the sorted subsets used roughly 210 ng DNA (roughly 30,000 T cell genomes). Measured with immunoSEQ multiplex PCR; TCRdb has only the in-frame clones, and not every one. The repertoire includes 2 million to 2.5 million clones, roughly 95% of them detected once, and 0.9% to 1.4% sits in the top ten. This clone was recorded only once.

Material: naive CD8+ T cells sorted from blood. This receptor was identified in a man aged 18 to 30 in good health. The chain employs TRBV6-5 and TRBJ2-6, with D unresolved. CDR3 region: CASSLGDSGANVLTF. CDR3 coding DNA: TGTGCCAGCAGCCTTGGGGACTCTGGGGCCAACGTCCTGACTTTC.